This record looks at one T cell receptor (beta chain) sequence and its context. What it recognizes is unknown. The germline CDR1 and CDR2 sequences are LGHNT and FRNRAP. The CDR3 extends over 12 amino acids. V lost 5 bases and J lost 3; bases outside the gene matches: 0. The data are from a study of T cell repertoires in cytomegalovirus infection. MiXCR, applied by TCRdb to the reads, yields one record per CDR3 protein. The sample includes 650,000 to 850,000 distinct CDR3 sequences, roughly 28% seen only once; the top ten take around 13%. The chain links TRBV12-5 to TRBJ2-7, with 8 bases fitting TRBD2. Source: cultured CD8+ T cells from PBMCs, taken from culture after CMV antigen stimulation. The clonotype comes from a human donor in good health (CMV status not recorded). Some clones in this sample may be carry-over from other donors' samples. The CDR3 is CASGSGGYEQYF. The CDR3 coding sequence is TGTGCTAGTGGTAGCGGGGGCTACGAGCAGTACTTC.